This TCR beta chain was sequenced for a study of T cell repertoires in cytomegalovirus infection. Overall study: A matching HLA type, together with CMV infection, was signaled by public TCR beta signatures. Findings and limits, study-wide: HLA-C-restricted CMV-specific TCR beta clonotypes prevailed in the ex vivo response. Adding up the frequency of public TCR beta families identified people who carried CMV plus the relevant HLA.

Trimming pared 5 bases from V and 5 bases from J, leaving 11 bases between. The CDR3 covers 13 residues. The germline V gene has CDR1 SGHAT and CDR2 FQNNGV. Comments on this clonotype: Its antigen is unknown.

TCRdb independently ran MiXCR on the reads; one entry per CDR3 protein. This table holds about half a million distinct CDR3 sequences, about 33% found once. The starting material was cultured PBMCs, obtained from culture after CMV antigen stimulation. The receptor comes from a human donor in good health (CMV status not recorded). Some clones in this sample may be carry-over from other donors' samples. The chain combines TRBV11-2 with TRBJ2-3; no definite D call. CDR3 nucleotides: TGTGCCAGCAGCCTTCGTCCGGGAGATACGCAGTATTTT. Its translation is CASSLRPGDTQYF. The entire variable domain, with the rest obtained from reference TRBV11-2 and TRBJ2-3, is as follows: EAGVAQSPRYKIIEKRQSVAFWCNPISGHATLYWYQQILGQGPKLLIQFQNNGVVDDSQLPKDRFSAERLKGVDSTLKIQPAKLEDSAVYLCASSLRPGDTQYFGPGTRLTVL.